This entry lists 6 T cell receptor beta chains sequenced from one sample in a study of cytomegalovirus exposure and HLA in healthy donors. The PCR contained 60 Vbeta and 13 Jbeta primers. Profiled with immunoSEQ multiplex PCR; TCRdb holds only in-frame clones, not every one. The sample consists of some 150,000 clones, roughly four fifths of them appearing once. The source material was PBMCs. The receptors derive from a male donor in good health and CMV-seronegative.

This clone occurred a few times. The gene calls are TRBV28 and TRBJ1-2; 9 bases line up with TRBD1. The germline V gene encodes CDR1 MDHEN and CDR2 SYDVKM. With 6 bases clipped from V and 3 bases from J, the junction kept 14 bases outside the gene matches. The CDR3 is made up of 17 amino acids. CDR3 in amino acids: CASSTGTGRMFDYGYTF. The CDR3 DNA sequence: TGTGCCAGCAGCACCGGGACAGGGAGAATGTTCGACTATGGCTACACCTTC.

This clone has more than one count but fewer than ten. The chain has TRBV7-9 and TRBJ1-6; D is possibly TRBD1 (5 bases). Trimming cost V 1 base and J 8 bases, with 9 bases left between them. This CDR3 region has 14 residues. The germline V gene encodes CDR1 SEHNR and CDR2 FQNEAQ (reference sequence). CDR3 in DNA: TGTGCCAGCAGCTTAGAAGACAGCTATTCACCCCTCCACTTT. This gives the protein CASSLEDSYSPLHF.

V usage is TRBV15 and J usage is TRBJ2-2; a possible D gene is TRBD2 (5 bases). The V and J ends lost 8 bases and 0 bases respectively, with 16 bases between them. CDR3 length equals 16 residues. Germline V gives CDR1 LNHNV, CDR2 YYDKDF (reference sequence). The CDR3 here is CATGIYEGPNTGELFF. In nucleotides, the CDR3 is TGTGCCACCGGAATTTACGAGGGTCCGAACACCGGGGAGCTGTTTTTT.

The genes are TRBV28 and TRBJ1-2, with TRBD1 identical over 8 bases. Germline V gene sequence: CDR1 MDHEN, CDR2 SYDVKM. The CDR3 length is 13 residues. V was clipped by 4 bases and J by 8 bases; unmatched bases: 6. CDR3 nucleotide sequence: TGTGCCAGCAGTTCCGGACAGGGTCGGGGCTACACCTTC. Translation gives CASSSGQGRGYTF.

The chain links TRBV15 to TRBJ1-3, with D possibly TRBD1 on 6 matching bases. There are 14 residues in the CDR3. The ends were cut back, 0 bases at V and 3 bases at J, with 6 bases in the middle. Germline V gene sequence: CDR1 LNHNV, CDR2 YYDKDF (reference sequence). The CDR3 spells CATSRDRGGNTIYF. CDR3 bases: TGTGCCACCAGCAGAGACAGGGGTGGAAACACCATATATTTT.

This clone was picked up one time. The chain uses TRBV5-4 and TRBJ2-1; TRBD2 agrees at 9 bases. Germline V gene data show CDR1 as SGHNT and CDR2 as YYREEE (reference sequence). The CDR3 runs to 15 residues. With 2 bases clipped from V and 7 bases from J, the junction kept 7 bases outside the gene matches. The CDR3 DNA reads TGTGCCAGCAGCTTCCCAGCGGGGGGTGGAAATGAGCAGTTCTTC. It is translated as CASSFPAGGGNEQFF.